This note documents a single T cell receptor (beta chain) sequence. Its antigen remains unknown. This entry belongs to a study of cytomegalovirus exposure and HLA in healthy donors. Study-level findings and limits: TCR beta V segments were, for the most part, productive about 87% or about 30% of the time in an earlier analysis. Cytomegalovirus association was assigned to more than 150 TCR beta chains. Clonal expansion was found to be greater in HLA-associated TCR beta chains than in equally common others in a later analysis.

Amplification used 60 Vbeta primers and 13 Jbeta primers. The protocol was immunoSEQ multiplex PCR, while the TCRdb copy is restricted to in-frame clones and leaves out a portion. The profile shows roughly 120,000 clones, approximately 80% of them singletons. The donors gave bone marrow, and they were healthy. J gave up 8 bases and V 0 bases, and 3 bases lay outside the gene matches. The germline V gene has CDR1 SGHVS and CDR2 FNYEAQ. This CDR3 is 14 amino acids long. V gene TRBV7-6 combines with J gene TRBJ1-5; 8 nucleotides line up with TRBD1. This receptor was identified in a man aged 40-49 years in good health and CMV-seronegative. The sample taken for sequencing was PBMCs. CDR3 bases: TGTGCCAGCAGCTTAGCCCAGACAGGGGAGCCCCAGCATTTT. Translation: CASSLAQTGEPQHF.